This TCR beta chain came from a study of blood T cell repertoires in COVID-19. On the study more broadly: PBMCs, B-cell-depleted T cells, or T cells were the source of the cDNA or gDNA that made up the material.

As originally analysed: Counts of nucleated cells, estimated from reference gene primer amplification, were obtained. Libraries were prepared by immunoSEQ multiplex PCR; TCRdb keeps only in-frame clonotypes and omits some of them. V, J and clone size were drawn from that table, and D and trimming were deduced from the DNA. Among about 170,000 clones, about nine tenths were seen once, and the ten largest hold around 5%. V shed 1 base, J shed 0 bases, and the junction held 8 bases outside the gene matches. CDR3 length: 18 residues. CDR1 SGHNT and CDR2 YENEEA come from the germline V gene. This clonotype was obtained from a man aged 18 to 35 with COVID-19, enrolled during active disease. Sequenced sample: peripheral blood. V is TRBV11-3 and J is TRBJ2-2; TRBD1 aligns across 7 bases. The CDR3 reads CASSLGPGQDTNTGELFF. The CDR3 DNA reads as TGTGCCAGCAGCTTAGGGCCCGGACAGGACACGAACACCGGGGAGCTGTTTTTT.